The clone carrying this TCR beta chain was found many times. Its antigen is currently unknown. MiXCR, applied by TCRdb to the RACE reads, yields one record per CDR3 protein. Of under 65,000 distinct CDR3 sequences listed, about 9% are singletons. Time point reported: pre-sensitization, week 0. Treatment of the sample: therapeutic diphenylcyclopropenone sensitization with weekly scalp DPC. These data originate in a study of human T cells and chemical hapten exposure. Study results and caveats: No change in TCRs above 1 in 1000 frequency was produced by DPC sensitization.

Germline V gives CDR1 SEHNR, CDR2 FQNEAQ (reference sequence). The V and J ends lost 11 bases and 4 bases respectively, with 20 bases between them. The CDR3 extends over 14 amino acids. Source: whole blood, taken in connection with sensitization to the hapten diphenylcyclopropenone (DPC). The gene calls are TRBV7-9 and TRBJ1-1, with D maybe TRBD1 (5 bases). This clonotype was obtained from a woman aged 40-49 years with alopecia areata. Some clones in this sample may be carry-over from other donors' samples. CDR3 amino acids: CAGVVGGQVTEAFF. In DNA, the CDR3 is TGTGCCGGTGTCGTTGGGGGTCAAGTCACTGAAGCTTTCTTT.